This T cell receptor beta chain is drawn from a study of PD-1 blockade in classical Hodgkin lymphoma. Germline V CDR1 and CDR2: MNHEY, SVGAGI. The CDR3 is 13 amino acids. With 6 bases removed from V and 4 bases from J, the gap between germline ends came to 11 bases. Libraries were prepared by immunoSEQ multiplex PCR; TCRdb keeps only in-frame clonotypes and omits some of them. The profile covers nearly 25,000 clones, with 80% appearing a single time and roughly 6.7% taken by the ten largest. After autologous stem cell transplantation all patients relapsed, and prior brentuximab vedotin exposure differed between cohorts.

This sample comprised peripheral blood mononuclear cells (PBMCs), obtained at baseline. This rearrangement joins TRBV6-5 to TRBJ2-3; unclear D gene. The sequence came from a human donor with classical Hodgkin lymphoma. The DNA for the CDR3 is TGTGCCAGCAGGGCTCCAGGTGCAGATACGCAGTATTTT. This sequence encodes CASRAPGADTQYF.